Following are 8 T cell receptor beta chains from one sample sequenced in a study of neurological immune-mediated disorders. Each CDR3 protein is one row after TCRdb ran MiXCR on the 5' RACE reads. The data hold roughly 98,000 distinct CDR3 sequences, with around 13% observed a single time. Stated time point: longitudinal time-point 2. The specimen was PBMCs. Every receptor here comes from a female donor with HTLV-1-associated myelopathy (HAM/TSP).

This clonotype was recorded many times. The gene calls are TRBV11-2 and TRBJ2-1, with a weak D call TRBD1 (5 bases). This CDR3 spans 15 amino acids. Trimming removed 0 bases at V and 2 bases at J, with 8 bases between. In germline, CDR1 is SGHAT, CDR2 FQNNGV. CDR3 in amino acids: CASSLEQEAYNEQFF. As DNA, the CDR3 is TGTGCCAGCAGCTTAGAACAGGAAGCCTACAATGAGCAGTTCTTC.

This clonotype was seen at least ten times. V usage is TRBV6-5 and J usage is TRBJ1-1; D remains unclear. Between the trimmed V and J ends, which lost 5 bases and 7 bases, there was a span of 20 bases. CDR3 length equals 15 residues. CDR1 and CDR2 (germline): MNHEY, SVGAGI. The CDR3 region is CASSRPPTRYSEAFF. As DNA, the CDR3 is TGTGCCAGCAGTAGACCCCCTACCCGGTATAGTGAAGCTTTCTTT.

Ten or more counts support this clonotype. The rearrangement links TRBV20-1 to TRBJ2-7; no clear D gene. V lost 3 bases and J lost 4, with 16 bases in between. Germline CDR1 reads DFQATT; CDR2 reads SNEGSKA (reference sequence). The CDR3 runs 14 residues. The CDR3 spells CSARVRGQSYEQYF. The CDR3, as DNA: TGCAGTGCTAGGGTACGTGGGCAGTCTTACGAGCAGTACTTC.

This clonotype was counted many times. V usage is TRBV20-1 and J usage is TRBJ1-5, with 7 bases that match TRBD1. The V gene end was trimmed by 0 bases and the J gene end by 2 bases; junction bases not matched to a gene: 7. Germline-derived CDR1 and CDR2 are DFQATT and SNEGSKA (reference sequence). This CDR3 contains 16 residues. The CDR3 sequence: CSARDTRRGGNQPQHF. The CDR3 DNA reads TGCAGTGCTAGAGATACCCGCAGGGGGGGCAATCAGCCCCAGCATTTT.

This clonotype occurred many times. This sequence joins TRBV7-9 and TRBJ2-7; 7 nucleotides line up with TRBD1. Unmatched junction bases numbered 21, after V lost 4 bases and J lost 0 bases. CDR3 length equals 20 residues. Germline V lookup: CDR1 SEHNR, CDR2 FQNEAQ (reference sequence). CDR3 bases: TGTGCCAGCAGCTACAGATATCCGCCGGTTACCGGGACAGACTCCTACGAGCAGTACTTC. Translated: CASSYRYPPVTGTDSYEQYF.

The J gene is TRBJ1-6, the V gene TRBV20-1; D is possibly TRBD1 (5 bases). This CDR3 has 12 amino acids. CDR1 is DFQATT and CDR2 is SNEGSKA in the germline V gene (reference sequence). Written as DNA, the CDR3 is TGCAGCGCTGCGGGGCGGGATACACCCCTCCACTTT. This sequence encodes CSAAGRDTPLHF.

This clonotype was found many times. The chain joins TRBV12-3 or TRBV12-4 to TRBJ2-1; TRBD1 matches 9 bases. The CDR3 has 15 amino acids. V was clipped by 1 base and J by 4 bases; unmatched bases: 2. The CDR3 sequence: CASSLGTGVYNEQFF. CDR3 coding DNA: TGTGCCAGCAGTTTAGGGACAGGGGTTTACAATGAGCAGTTCTTC.

V usage is TRBV12-3 or TRBV12-4 and J usage is TRBJ1-2, with no clear D. This CDR3 has 14 amino acids. V lost 6 bases and J lost 2, with 13 bases in between. CDR3 DNA sequence: TGTGCCAGCAGCGTGTACGGACGGAACTATGGCTACACCTTC. This translates into CASSVYGRNYGYTF.